This T cell receptor beta chain was sequenced in a study of cytomegalovirus exposure and HLA in healthy donors. Study-level points and caveats: Per published reports, the classifier diagnosed cytomegalovirus status with high specificity and sensitivity. Cytomegalovirus-associated status was assigned to some 180 TCR beta chains. Rare sequences made up most TCRs, while some public TCRs were found in many donors.

Per germline, CDR1 LNHDA and CDR2 SQIVND (reference sequence). The V end was cut by 5 bases, the J end by 1 base, with 14 bases between. The CDR3 length is 15 residues. Assay: immunoSEQ multiplex PCR; the TCRdb copy retains only in-frame clones and omits some. The table records roughly 250,000 clones, around 85% of them present only once. The donors were members of the validation cohort, which comprised 100 to 150 subjects and was separate from the first cohort of roughly 700 subjects. This clone showed up just a few times. Its specificity is not known. This sequence was found in a woman aged 25 to 39 in good health and CMV-seropositive. This sequence joins TRBV19 and TRBJ1-1; D perhaps matches TRBD1 (5 bases). Sample: PBMCs. CDR3 DNA sequence: TGTGCCAGTAGTCCCTGGGAGGGGCGGAACACTGAAGCTTTCTTT. It translates to CASSPWEGRNTEAFF.